Detailed here is one T cell receptor (beta chain). Its specificity is unknown. The data derive from a study of cytomegalovirus exposure and HLA in healthy donors. Whole-study findings and limits: Some segments of the V type, notably TRBV6-2 and TRBV6-3, were excluded as indistinguishable.

After removal of 6 bases from V and 4 bases from J, the junction contained 8 bases not matched to a gene. The germline V gene encodes CDR1 MNHNS and CDR2 SASEGT. The CDR3 loop spans 15 amino acids. Amplification used 60 Vbeta primers and 13 Jbeta primers. This table comes from immunoSEQ multiplex PCR, and its TCRdb copy is limited to in-frame clones, with some not included. The repertoire holds 70,000 or so clones, with 74% as singletons. The chain links TRBV6-1 to TRBJ2-3, with TRBD2 identical over 9 bases. The sequenced material came from PBMCs. The TCR sequence derives from a woman aged 55 to 70 in good health and CMV-seropositive. The CDR3 loop is CASRPAGGGSDTQYF. The CDR3 coding sequence is TGTGCCAGCAGACCAGCGGGAGGAGGGTCAGATACGCAGTATTTT.